These T cell receptor beta chains were read from a single sample in a study of T cells in localized non-small cell lung cancer. Libraries were prepared by immunoSEQ multiplex PCR; TCRdb keeps only in-frame clonotypes and omits some of them. Among about 11,000 clones listed, nearly 50% were seen once. Material: lymph node tissue, obtained before any cancer treatment. Source of these receptors: a woman between 35 and 75 years old with stage II squamous cell lung carcinoma. The CDR3 runs from the conserved cysteine through the conserved F or W. The D gene is left open where the match is weak. Clone size is stated in some rows and not others, as once, few, many or a class when expanded.

>NA|NA|TRBJ2-3|TRBV9
TGTGCCAGCAGTTGGTCAGGGCTGCGGGATACGCAGTATTTT
CASSWSGLRDTQYF
>few|TRBD1|TRBJ1-5|TRBV6-7
TGTGCCAGCAGTCCTCGTATGGCGAGGGGGCCAAATCAGCCCCAGCATTTT
CASSPRMARGPNQPQHF
>few|TRBD2|TRBJ2-1|TRBV27
TGTGCCAGCAGTTTTGGACTAGCGGGCAATGAGCAGTTCTTC
CASSFGLAGNEQFF
>NA|NA|TRBJ2-3|TRBV29-1
TGCAGCGTTGAAACGGCAGGCACAGATACGCAGTATTTT
CSVETAGTDTQYF
>few|NA|TRBJ2-6|TRBV6-4
TGTGCCAGCAGTTACTCATCCGGGACCAACGTCCTGACTTTC
CASSYSSGTNVLTF
>NA|TRBD1|TRBJ2-7|TRBV19
TGTGCCAGTACCCCCTCCCGGGACAGGTACGAGCAGTACTTC
CASTPSRDRYEQYF
>few|TRBD2|TRBJ2-2|TRBV6-8
TGTGCCAGCAGCGTGGGACTAGCGGGAGCCACCGGGGAGCTGTTTTTT
CASSVGLAGATGELFF
>NA|NA|TRBJ1-4|TRBV11-3
TGTGCCAGCAGCCTCGACAAAAAAAGAGGAAAACTGTTTTTT
CASSLDKKRGKLFF
>NA|NA|TRBJ1-6|TRBV28
TGTGCCAGCAGCGGGGGACTACTTAATTCACCCCTCCACTTT
CASSGGLLNSPLHF
>few|NA|TRBJ2-3|TRBV28
TGTGCCAGCAGTTTTGGCGGGGGCACAGATACGCAGTATTTT
CASSFGGGTDTQYF
>NA|NA|TRBJ1-1|TRBV28
TGTGCCAGCAGCCCGTTTGGGGTGAACACTGAAGCTTTCTTT
CASSPFGVNTEAFF
>NA|NA|TRBJ2-3|TRBV10-2
TGCGCCAGCAGTGCCAGACAGGGAGGGAGTGATACGCAGTATTTT
CASSARQGGSDTQYF
>few|TRBD1|TRBJ2-7|TRBV28
TGTGCCAGCAGTTTAGGGCTCGGGACAGGTCCGCAGTACTTC
CASSLGLGTGPQYF
>NA|NA|TRBJ1-5|TRBV6-7
TGTGCCAGCACAATGGGACTGGGGCAGAATCAGCCCCAGCATTTT
CASTMGLGQNQPQHF
>few|TRBD1|TRBJ2-7|TRBV6-8
TGTGCCAGCAGTTACCGGGGACAGGCCTACGAGCAGTACTTC
CASSYRGQAYEQYF
>NA|NA|TRBJ1-4|TRBV19
TGTGCCAGTAGTAGGGCGTGGACAACTAATGAAAAACTGTTTTTT
CASSRAWTTNEKLFF
>NA|TRBD1|TRBJ2-1|TRBV5-1
TGCGCCAGCAGCCCACCCCGGGACAGCTCCTACAATGAGCAGTTCTTC
CASSPPRDSSYNEQFF
>NA|TRBD2|TRBJ2-1|TRBV19
TGTGCCAGTAGTATAGTCCTAGCGGGAAGCGGGCACAATGAGCAGTTCTTC
CASSIVLAGSGHNEQFF
>NA|NA|TRBJ1-2|TRBV6-8
TGTGCCAGCAGTTACTCTGACGGCCACTATGGCTACACCTTC
CASSYSDGHYGYTF
>NA|NA|TRBJ1-5|TRBV19
TGTGCCAGTAGTATGGTCCGGGGCCGGCAAGGGGAGCCCCAGCATTTT
CASSMVRGRQGEPQHF
>NA|NA|TRBJ1-5|TRBV19
TGTGCCAGTAGTATAGTTGGCAATAGCAATCAGCCCCAGCATTTT
CASSIVGNSNQPQHF
>NA|NA|TRBJ2-7|TRBV29-1
TGCAGCGTTGAGGGGCGATCCTACGAGCAGTACTTC
CSVEGRSYEQYF
>NA|NA|TRBJ2-2|TRBV30
TGTGCCTGGGGTAAGAGCGAGAAGAACACCGGGGAGCTGTTTTTT
CAWGKSEKNTGELFF
>few|TRBD1|TRBJ1-1|TRBV11-3
TGTGCCAGCAGCGCTAAGATTATGACAGGGGGCACTGAAGCTTTCTTT
CASSAKIMTGGTEAFF
>NA|TRBD1|TRBJ2-7|TRBV10-1
TGCGCCAGCAGTGAGTCGGGACAGTTTCCCTACGAGCAGTACTTC
CASSESGQFPYEQYF
>NA|NA|TRBJ2-7|TRBV19
TGTGCCAGTAGTACCGGGAGCTCCTACGAGCAGTACTTC
CASSTGSSYEQYF
>NA|TRBD2|TRBJ2-1|TRBV19
TGTGCCAGTAGGACTACTAGCGGGGGCCACAATGAGCAGTTCTTC
CASRTTSGGHNEQFF
>NA|NA|TRBJ1-1|TRBV29-1
TGCAGCGTTGGGGGTGGGTGGACTGAAGCTTTCTTT
CSVGGGWTEAFF
>NA|TRBD1|TRBJ1-5|TRBV15
TGTGCCACCAGCAGAGACAGACAGGGATCGGGACCCCAGCATTTT
CATSRDRQGSGPQHF
>NA|NA|TRBJ1-4|TRBV1
TGCGCCAGCAGCCAAGAACCCGAAAAACTGTTTTTT
CASSQEPEKLFF
>NA|NA|TRBJ1-1|TRBV19
TGTGCCAGTAGTATAGCAGGTCTTGGGCAGAACACTGAAGCTTTCTTT
CASSIAGLGQNTEAFF
>NA|NA|TRBJ2-3|TRBV19
TGTGCCAGTAGTATAGGCGGGACACCTTTTAGCACAGATACGCAGTATTTT
CASSIGGTPFSTDTQYF
>NA|NA|TRBJ1-3|TRBV5-1
TGCGCCAGCGGGACCGGGACCACAGAGGGAAACACCATATATTTT
CASGTGTTEGNTIYF
>NA|NA|TRBJ1-1|TRBV10-2
TGCGCCAGCATTTCGAGATCGAACACTGAAGCTTTCTTT
CASISRSNTEAFF
>few|NA|TRBJ2-1|TRBV4-3
TGCGCCAGCAGCCCCCGCCACGGGGGTGGGTTCTACAATGAGCAGTTCTTC
CASSPRHGGGFYNEQFF
>NA|NA|TRBJ1-5|TRBV6-8
TGTGCCAGCAGGAGGAGCGCTAATAGCAATCAGCCCCAGCATTTT
CASRRSANSNQPQHF
>NA|NA|TRBJ1-5|TRBV28
TGTGCCAGCAGTTTTTGGGGGGGTAGCAATCAGCCCCAGCATTTT
CASSFWGGSNQPQHF
>NA|NA|TRBJ1-1|TRBV6-8
TGTGCCAGCAGTTACTCGAGGGGGAACACTGAAGCTTTCTTT
CASSYSRGNTEAFF
>few|TRBD1|TRBJ2-7|TRBV15
TGTGCCACCAGCAGGTGGGGACAGCCTCCCTACGAGCAGTACTTC
CATSRWGQPPYEQYF
>few|NA|TRBJ1-6|TRBV6-8
TGTGCCAGCAGTTACTCGGGGCAAGGACACACTTTTGGGAATTCACCCCTCCACTTT
CASSYSGQGHTFGNSPLHF
>NA|NA|TRBJ1-2|TRBV4-1
TGCGCCAGCAGCCAAGATCAAGGCAGGGCAAACGGCTACACCTTC
CASSQDQGRANGYTF
>NA|TRBD1|TRBJ1-1|TRBV15
TGTGCCACCAGCAGAGGGGGACAGGGGGCGGTTGAAGCTTTCTTT
CATSRGGQGAVEAFF
>NA|NA|TRBJ1-1|TRBV9
TGTGCCGCTCGCAGGGGATTGAACACTGAAGCTTTCTTT
CAARRGLNTEAFF
>few|NA|TRBJ2-3|TRBV9
TGTGCCAGCAGTGAATATTGGGAGGATACGCAGTATTTT
CASSEYWEDTQYF
>NA|TRBD1|TRBJ1-1|TRBV19
TGTGCCAGTAGTGCCGCCGGGACAGACCTGAACACTGAAGCTTTCTTT
CASSAAGTDLNTEAFF
>few|NA|TRBJ2-7|TRBV29-1
TGCAGCGTTGAAGAGACCACAGGGTCCTTTTCCTACGAGCAGTACTTC
CSVEETTGSFSYEQYF
>few|TRBD1|TRBJ2-1|TRBV11-3
TGTGCCAGCAGCGGAACAGGGGGCTCCTACAATGAGCAGTTCTTC
CASSGTGGSYNEQFF
>NA|NA|TRBJ2-5|TRBV19
TGTGCCAGTAGCTTGACAGGTTTGGGGAAGACCCAGTACTTC
CASSLTGLGKTQYF
>NA|NA|TRBJ1-1|TRBV6-8
TGTGCCAGTATTAAAGGACGGATGAACACTGAAGCTTTCTTT
CASIKGRMNTEAFF
>NA|NA|TRBJ1-6|TRBV28
TGTGCCAGCAGGCCTACTAGGGATTCACCCCTCCACTTT
CASRPTRDSPLHF
>NA|NA|TRBJ1-2|TRBV15
TGTGCCACCAGCAGAGATATAGGACAGTTCTATGGCTACACCTTC
CATSRDIGQFYGYTF